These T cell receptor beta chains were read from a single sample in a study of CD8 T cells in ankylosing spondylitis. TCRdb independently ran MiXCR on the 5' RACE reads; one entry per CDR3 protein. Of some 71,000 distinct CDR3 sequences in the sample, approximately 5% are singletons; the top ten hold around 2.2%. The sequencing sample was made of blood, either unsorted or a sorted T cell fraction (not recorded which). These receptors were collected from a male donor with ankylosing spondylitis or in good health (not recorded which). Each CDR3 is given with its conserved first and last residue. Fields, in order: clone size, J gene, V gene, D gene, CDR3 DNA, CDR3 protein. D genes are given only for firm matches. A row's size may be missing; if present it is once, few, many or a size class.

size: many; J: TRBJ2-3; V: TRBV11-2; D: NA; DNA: TGTGCCAGCAGCTTAGGACAGGTCACAGATACGCAGTATTTT; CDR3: CASSLGQVTDTQYF
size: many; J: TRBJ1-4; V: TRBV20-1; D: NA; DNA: TGCAGTGCAGTCTCGACAGGTCAAGGAAAACTGTTTTTT; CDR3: CSAVSTGQGKLFF
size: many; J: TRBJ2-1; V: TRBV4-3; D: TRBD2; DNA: TGCGCCAGCAGCCAAGATTTGGTATCGGGGGGGCCGGACAATGAGCAGTTCTTC; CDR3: CASSQDLVSGGPDNEQFF
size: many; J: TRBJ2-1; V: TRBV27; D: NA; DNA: TGTGCCAGCAAAGGGATGGGGTTGGTGAATGAGCAGTTCTTC; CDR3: CASKGMGLVNEQFF
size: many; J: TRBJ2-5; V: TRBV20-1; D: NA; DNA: TGCAGTGCAACCGGGACCTTATCCCAAGTTGAGACCCAGTACTTC; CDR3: CSATGTLSQVETQYF
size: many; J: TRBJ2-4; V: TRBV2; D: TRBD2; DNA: TGTGCCAGCAGCGAGAGACTAGCGGGGCGAAGGAACATTCAGTACTTC; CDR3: CASSERLAGRRNIQYF
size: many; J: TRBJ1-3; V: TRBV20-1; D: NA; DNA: TGCAGTGCGTTACATCCCCTCAGGGTGAGCTCTGGAAACACCATATATTTT; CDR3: CSALHPLRVSSGNTIYF
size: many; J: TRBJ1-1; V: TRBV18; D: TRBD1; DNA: TGTGCCAGCTCACCTCAAGGGGACAGCACTGAAGCTTTCTTT; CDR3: CASSPQGDSTEAFF
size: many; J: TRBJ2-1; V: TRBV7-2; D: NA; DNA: TGTGCCAGCAGCCTCGGACAGCCCTCCTACAATGAGCAGTTCTTC; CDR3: CASSLGQPSYNEQFF
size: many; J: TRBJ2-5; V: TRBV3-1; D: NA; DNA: TGTGCCAGCAGCCCACCAGGGGATCTGGCCCAGTACTTC; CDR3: CASSPPGDLAQYF
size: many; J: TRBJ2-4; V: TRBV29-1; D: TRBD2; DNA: TGCAGCGTAACTAGCGGGGAAAACATTCAGTACTTC; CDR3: CSVTSGENIQYF
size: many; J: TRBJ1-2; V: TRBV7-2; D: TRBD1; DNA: TGTGCCAGCAGCTCCATACAGGGGGACTATGGCTACACCTTC; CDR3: CASSSIQGDYGYTF
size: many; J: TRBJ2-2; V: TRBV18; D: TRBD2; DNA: TGTGCCAGCTCCCCCCGGACTAGCGGCGAGAACACCGGGGAGCTGTTTTTT; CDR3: CASSPRTSGENTGELFF
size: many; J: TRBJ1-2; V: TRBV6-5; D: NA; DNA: TGTGCCAGCAGTTATAGGGGGTATGGCTACACCTTC; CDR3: CASSYRGYGYTF
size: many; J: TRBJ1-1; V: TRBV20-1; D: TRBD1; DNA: TGCAGTGCTAGACCCACAGGGGGGGGCACTGAAGCTTTCTTT; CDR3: CSARPTGGGTEAFF
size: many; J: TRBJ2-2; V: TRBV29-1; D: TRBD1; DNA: TGCAGCGTTGAGGGACAGGGAGCGGCCGGGGAGCTGTTTTTT; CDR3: CSVEGQGAAGELFF
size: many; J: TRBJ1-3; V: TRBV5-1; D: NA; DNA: TGCGCCAGCAGCTCACAGGGCTCTGGAAACACCATATATTTT; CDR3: CASSSQGSGNTIYF
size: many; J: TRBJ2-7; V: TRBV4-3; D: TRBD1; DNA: TGCGCCAGCAGCCAAACGAGCCCCGGGACAGGACACTACGAGCAGTACTTC; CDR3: CASSQTSPGTGHYEQYF
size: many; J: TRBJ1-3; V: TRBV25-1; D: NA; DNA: TGTGCCAGCAGTGAATTCCAGGGAACAGGTACTGGAAACACCATATATTTT; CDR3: CASSEFQGTGTGNTIYF
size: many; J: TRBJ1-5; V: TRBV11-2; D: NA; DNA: TGTGCCAGCAGCCTACGGGGGACAAAGAATAGCAATCAGCCCCAGCATTTT; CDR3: CASSLRGTKNSNQPQHF
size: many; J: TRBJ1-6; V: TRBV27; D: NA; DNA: TGTGCCAGCAGTTTCGGGAAGTCGCCCCTCCACTTT; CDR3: CASSFGKSPLHF
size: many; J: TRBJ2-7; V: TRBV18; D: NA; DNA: TGTGCCAGCTCACCGCCGACGTACCAGGGGGGGTACGAGCAGTACTTC; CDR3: CASSPPTYQGGYEQYF
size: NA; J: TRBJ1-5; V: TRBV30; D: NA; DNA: TGTGCCTGGAGTGTTCAGGGAAACAATCAGCCCCAGCATTTT; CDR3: CAWSVQGNNQPQHF
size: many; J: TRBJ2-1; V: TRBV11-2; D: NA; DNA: TGTGCCAGCAGTAACGGGACGGCCTCCGCCCTGAACTACAATGAGCAGTTCTTC; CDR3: CASSNGTASALNYNEQFF
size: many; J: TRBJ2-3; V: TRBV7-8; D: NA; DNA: TGTGCCAGCAGCCCAGCCACCCTAGCTATTACGCAGTATTTT; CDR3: CASSPATLAITQYF
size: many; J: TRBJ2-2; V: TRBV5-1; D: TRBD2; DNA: TGCGCCAGCAAGACTAGCGGGGGGCCGGTGAACACCGGGGAGCTGTTTTTT; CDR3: CASKTSGGPVNTGELFF
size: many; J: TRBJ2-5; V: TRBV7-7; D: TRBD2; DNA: TGTGCCAGCAGCACGGGACTAGCGGGCCTGTACTTC; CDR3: CASSTGLAGLYF
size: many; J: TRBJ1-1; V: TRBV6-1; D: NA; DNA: TGTGCCAGCAGTGAAGCGCTTCAGGGAGGGGGCACTGAAGCTTTCTTT; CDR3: CASSEALQGGGTEAFF
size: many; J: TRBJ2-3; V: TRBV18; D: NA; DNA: TGTGCCAGCTCATCGGGGGCGGGAGATACGCAGTATTTT; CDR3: CASSSGAGDTQYF
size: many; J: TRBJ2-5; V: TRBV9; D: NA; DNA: TGTGCCAGCAGCGCTTCCGGGCCCCCCCTGGGGACCCAGTACTTC; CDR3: CASSASGPPLGTQYF
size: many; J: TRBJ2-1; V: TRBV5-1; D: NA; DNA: TGCGCCAGCAGCAGGGCCTCTGCGGGGAGCTCCTACAATGAGCAGTTCTTC; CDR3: CASSRASAGSSYNEQFF
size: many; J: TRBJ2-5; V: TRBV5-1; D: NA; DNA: TGCGCCAGCAGCTGGTCGGGGAACCAAGAGACCCAGTACTTC; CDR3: CASSWSGNQETQYF
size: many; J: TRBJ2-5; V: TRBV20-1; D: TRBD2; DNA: TGCAGTGCTAGCACCCTGAAAGCGGGGGACTACCAAGAGACCCAGTACTTC; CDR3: CSASTLKAGDYQETQYF
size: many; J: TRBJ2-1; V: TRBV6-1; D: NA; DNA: TGTGCCAGCATTCCAGGAGGGCTGAGTGAGCAGTTCTTC; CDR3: CASIPGGLSEQFF
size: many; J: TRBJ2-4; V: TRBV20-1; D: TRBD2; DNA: TGCAGTGCTAGACCTAGCGGGGGGAAAAACATTCAGTACTTC; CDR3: CSARPSGGKNIQYF
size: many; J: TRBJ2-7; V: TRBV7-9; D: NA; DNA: TGTGCCAGCACCGACAGGATTTCCTACGAGCAGTACTTC; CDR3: CASTDRISYEQYF
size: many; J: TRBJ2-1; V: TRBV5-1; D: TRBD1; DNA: TGCGCCAGCAGTCTCGACAGGGCCAACAATGAGCAGTTCTTC; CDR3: CASSLDRANNEQFF
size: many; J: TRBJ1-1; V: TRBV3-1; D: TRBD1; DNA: TGTGCCAGCAGCCGGGTGTTGGGGACAGGGGACCCTGAAGCTTTCTTT; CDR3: CASSRVLGTGDPEAFF
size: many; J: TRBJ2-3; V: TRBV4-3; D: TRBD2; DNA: TGCGCCAGCAGCTCTAGCGGGGGCATAGATACGCAGTATTTT; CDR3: CASSSSGGIDTQYF
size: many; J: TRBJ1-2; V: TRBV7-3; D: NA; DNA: TGTGCCAGCAGCTTAGGCCCCGACGACTATGGCTACACCTTC; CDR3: CASSLGPDDYGYTF